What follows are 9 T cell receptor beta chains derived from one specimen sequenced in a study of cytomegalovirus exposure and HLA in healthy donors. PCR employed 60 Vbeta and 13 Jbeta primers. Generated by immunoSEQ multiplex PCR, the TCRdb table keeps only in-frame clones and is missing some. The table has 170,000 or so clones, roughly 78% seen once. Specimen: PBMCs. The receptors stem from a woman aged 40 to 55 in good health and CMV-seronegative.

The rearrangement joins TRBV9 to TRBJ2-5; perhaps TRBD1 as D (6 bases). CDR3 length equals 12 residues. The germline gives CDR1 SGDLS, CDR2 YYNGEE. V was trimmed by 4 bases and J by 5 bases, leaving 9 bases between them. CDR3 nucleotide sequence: TGTGCCAGCAGCTTTAGGGGGGAGACCCAGTACTTC. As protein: CASSFRGETQYF. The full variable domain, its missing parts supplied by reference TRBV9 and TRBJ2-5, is DSGVTQTPKHLITATGQRVTLRCSPRSGDLSVYWYQQSLDQGLQFLIQYYNGEERAKGNILERFSAQQFPDLHSELNLSSLELGDSALYFCASSFRGETQYFGPGTRLLVL.

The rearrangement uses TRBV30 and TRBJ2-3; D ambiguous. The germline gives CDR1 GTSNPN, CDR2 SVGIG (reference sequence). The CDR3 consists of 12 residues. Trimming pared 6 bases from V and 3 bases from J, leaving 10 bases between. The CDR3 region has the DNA TGTGCCTGCATGGCGGTAACAGATACGCAGTATTTT. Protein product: CACMAVTDTQYF.

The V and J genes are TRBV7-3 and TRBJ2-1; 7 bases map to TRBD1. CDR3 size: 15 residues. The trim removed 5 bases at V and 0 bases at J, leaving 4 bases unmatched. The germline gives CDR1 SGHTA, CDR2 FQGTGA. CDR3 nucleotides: TGTGCCAGCAGCATACAGGGGAGCTCCTACAATGAGCAGTTCTTC. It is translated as CASSIQGSSYNEQFF.

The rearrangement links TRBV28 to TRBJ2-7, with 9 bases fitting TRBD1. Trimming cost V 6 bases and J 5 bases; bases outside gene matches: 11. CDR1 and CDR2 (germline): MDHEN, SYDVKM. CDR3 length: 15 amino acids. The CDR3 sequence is CASSLRDREADEQYF. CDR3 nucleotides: TGTGCCAGCAGCCTCAGGGACAGGGAAGCCGACGAGCAGTACTTC.

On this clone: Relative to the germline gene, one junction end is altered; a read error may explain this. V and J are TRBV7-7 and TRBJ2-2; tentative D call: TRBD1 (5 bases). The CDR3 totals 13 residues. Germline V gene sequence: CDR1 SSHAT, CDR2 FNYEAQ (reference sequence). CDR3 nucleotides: TGTGCTAGCAGCTTAGAACAGGATGGGGAGCTGTTTTTT. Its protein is CASSLEQDGELFF.

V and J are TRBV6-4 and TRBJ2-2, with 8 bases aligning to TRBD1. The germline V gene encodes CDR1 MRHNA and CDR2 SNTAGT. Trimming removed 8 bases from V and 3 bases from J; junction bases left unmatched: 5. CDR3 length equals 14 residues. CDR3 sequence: CASSQGADTGELFF. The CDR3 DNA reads TGTGCCAGCTCCCAGGGGGCGGACACCGGGGAGCTGTTTTTT.

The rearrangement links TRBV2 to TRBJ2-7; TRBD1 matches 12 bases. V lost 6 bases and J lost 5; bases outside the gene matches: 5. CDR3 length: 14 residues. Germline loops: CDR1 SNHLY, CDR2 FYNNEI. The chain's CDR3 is CASSGTGGRNEQYF. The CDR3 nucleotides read TGTGCCAGCAGCGGGACAGGGGGCAGAAACGAGCAGTACTTC.

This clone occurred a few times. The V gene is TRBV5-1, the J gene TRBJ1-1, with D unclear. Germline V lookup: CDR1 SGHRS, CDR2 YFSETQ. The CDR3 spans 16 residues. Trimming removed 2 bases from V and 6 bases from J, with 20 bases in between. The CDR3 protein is CASSFKGVRGGSEAFF. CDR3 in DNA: TGCGCCAGCAGCTTCAAAGGTGTGCGGGGAGGGTCTGAAGCTTTCTTT.

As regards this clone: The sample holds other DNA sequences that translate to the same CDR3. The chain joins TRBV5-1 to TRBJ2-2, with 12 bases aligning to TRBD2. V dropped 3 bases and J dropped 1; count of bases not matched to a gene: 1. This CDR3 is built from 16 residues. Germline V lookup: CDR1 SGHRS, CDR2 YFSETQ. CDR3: CASSSGLAGNTGELFF. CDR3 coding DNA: TGCGCCAGCAGCTCGGGACTAGCGGGGAACACCGGGGAGCTGTTTTTT. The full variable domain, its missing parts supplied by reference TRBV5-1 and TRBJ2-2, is KAGVTQTPRYLIKTRGQQVTLSCSPISGHRSVSWYQQTPGQGLQFLFEYFSETQRNKGNFPGRFSGRQFSNSRSEMNVSTLELGDSALYLCASSSGLAGNTGELFFGEGSRLTVL.